This T cell receptor beta chain was sequenced during a study of cytomegalovirus exposure and HLA in healthy donors. Study observations and caveats: Compared with the approximately 670-donor mean, an Asian-associated ancestry cluster reportedly had fewer N-insertions, according to a later analysis. Data from an earlier analysis indicated that most TCR beta V segments were productive either about 87% or about 30% of the time. Excluded were some V segments that proved indistinguishable, including TRBV6-2 and TRBV6-3.

Researchers ran the PCR with 60 Vbeta and 13 Jbeta primers. The method was immunoSEQ multiplex PCR; TCRdb's version includes in-frame clones alone and lacks a portion of them. The data hold approximately 160,000 clones, with under 85% observed a single time. Note on this clone: Its antigen is not identified.

V was pared by 2 bases and J by 2 bases, with 11 bases of the junction left unmatched. The CDR3 has 18 residues. Germline assignment: CDR1 SGHTA and CDR2 FQGTGA. The J gene is TRBJ2-5, the V gene TRBV7-3; 10 nucleotides line up with TRBD2. This receptor was obtained from a woman in her thirties in good health and CMV-seronegative. Sequenced material: PBMCs. The DNA of the CDR3 is TGTGCCAGCAGCTTAGGGGTTAGCGGGGGGCCACGGCAAGAGACCCAGTACTTC. It is translated as CASSLGVSGGPRQETQYF. Full variable domain (outside the CDR3, taken from reference TRBV7-3 and TRBJ2-5): GAGVSQTPSNKVTEKGKYVELRCDPISGHTALYWYRQSLGQGPEFLIYFQGTGAADDSGLPNDRFFAVRPEGSVSTLKIQRTERGDSAVYLCASSLGVSGGPRQETQYFGPGTRLLVL.